Below are 10 T cell receptor beta chains sequenced from a single sample in a study of lymphopenia after photon versus proton radiotherapy (dated by TCRdb to the late 2010s). Preparation of the library involved the immunoSEQ multiplex PCR assay. The clones in this table, taken by TCRdb from immuneACCESS, are in-frame only. Not every clone is retained; where verified, under half of the shortfall comes from an unresolved V gene, and the cause of the rest is unknown. The sample contains 30,000 to 45,000 clones, around nine tenths of them found a single time. Together, the top ten hold about 16% of the sample. This specimen was peripheral blood, taken from a patient treated with photon-based radiotherapy. The source is a man between 60 and 75 years old with cholangiocarcinoma.

The rearrangement links TRBV7-6 to TRBJ1-2; D not certain. V was clipped by 5 bases and J by 4 bases, with 32 bases between them. The CDR3 consists of 20 residues. Germline CDR1 and CDR2: SGHVS and FNYEAQ. The CDR3 region has the DNA TGTGCCAGCAGCGTTAGGAGAGTTTTGGGAATTGGAAGGTATACCTATGGCTACACCTTC. Amino acids: CASSVRRVLGIGRYTYGYTF.

The chain has TRBV6-4 and TRBJ1-1; D ambiguous. In germline, CDR1 is MRHNA, CDR2 SNTAGT. Trimming took 6 bases from V and 1 from J, leaving 15 bases between them. The length of the CDR3 is 15 residues. The CDR3 bases are TGTGCCAGCAGCTCGACAAGCTACTCGAACACTGAAGCTTTCTTT. This translates into CASSSTSYSNTEAFF.

This chain joins TRBV9 and TRBJ2-1; D might be TRBD2 (5 bases). Germline-derived CDR1 and CDR2 are SGDLS and YYNGEE. CDR3 length equals 14 residues. V lost 0 bases and J lost 5, with 9 bases in between. CDR3 sequence reads: CASSVVGGNNEQFF. Written as DNA, the CDR3 is TGTGCCAGCAGCGTAGTTGGAGGAAACAATGAGCAGTTCTTC.

V gene TRBV6-1 combines with J gene TRBJ1-1; D gene uncertain. The V and J ends lost 4 bases and 5 bases respectively, with 14 bases between them. The CDR3 contains 14 residues. The germline gives CDR1 MNHNS, CDR2 SASEGT. This CDR3 is CASSGSRVSTEAFF. The CDR3 DNA reads as TGTGCCAGCAGTGGCAGTAGGGTCTCTACTGAAGCTTTCTTT.

This clone was found a few times. The chain has TRBV2 and TRBJ1-5; perhaps TRBD1 as D (6 bases). The germline gives CDR1 SNHLY, CDR2 FYNNEI. The CDR3 consists of 14 residues. V lost 4 bases, J lost 8 bases, and 15 bases lay in between. The CDR3 nucleotides read TGTGCCAGCAGTGGGACAGAGTCCGGCAAGCCCCAGCATTTT. As protein: CASSGTESGKPQHF.

This clone was found a few times. The sample contains more than one DNA sequence encoding this CDR3. The chain employs TRBV29-1 and TRBJ2-2; 9 nucleotides line up with TRBD1. Germline V CDR1 and CDR2: SQVTM, ANQGSEA. CDR3 size: 16 residues. The junction had 13 bases not matched to a gene; V was cut back by 6 bases and J by 5 bases. DNA for the CDR3: TGCAGCGTGAGGGGGACAGGGTCAGGTCGGACCGGGGAGCTGTTTTTT. The encoded protein is CSVRGTGSGRTGELFF.

This chain joins TRBV15 and TRBJ2-7; no reliable D call. Germline V gene data show CDR1 as LNHNV and CDR2 as YYDKDF (reference sequence). Trimming took 7 bases from V and 3 from J, leaving 22 bases between them. This CDR3 comprises 16 residues. CDR3 protein: CATKKDVQASYYEQYF. DNA of the CDR3: TGTGCCACCAAAAAAGACGTCCAGGCATCCTACTACGAGCAGTACTTC.

The gene calls are TRBV11-2 and TRBJ1-2, with a tentative D call TRBD1 (6 bases). Germline V gene data show CDR1 as SGHAT and CDR2 as FQNNGV. The CDR3 contains 13 residues. The ends were cut back, 5 bases at V and 2 bases at J, with 9 bases in the middle. CDR3 protein: CASSPDRNYGYTF. CDR3 nucleotides: TGTGCCAGCAGCCCCGACAGGAACTATGGCTACACCTTC. Full variable domain (rest looked up from reference TRBV11-2 and TRBJ1-2): EAGVAQSPRYKIIEKRQSVAFWCNPISGHATLYWYQQILGQGPKLLIQFQNNGVVDDSQLPKDRFSAERLKGVDSTLKIQPAKLEDSAVYLCASSPDRNYGYTFGSGTRLTVV.

This chain joins TRBV5-1 and TRBJ2-7, with TRBD1 as a possible D gene (6 bases). Germline V gene lookup returns CDR1 SGHRS and CDR2 YFSETQ. This CDR3 region has 17 residues. V was shortened by 0 bases and J by 1 base, with 17 bases between the two germline ends. Written as DNA, the CDR3 is TGCGCCAGCAGCTTGGTGGAAGGACAGCCAGTATCCTACGAGCAGTACTTC. This encodes CASSLVEGQPVSYEQYF. Based on the CDR3 plus reference TRBV5-1 and TRBJ2-7, the full variable domain is KAGVTQTPRYLIKTRGQQVTLSCSPISGHRSVSWYQQTPGQGLQFLFEYFSETQRNKGNFPGRFSGRQFSNSRSEMNVSTLELGDSALYLCASSLVEGQPVSYEQYFGPGTRLTVT.

This rearrangement joins TRBV6-6 to TRBJ1-4; 7 bases match TRBD1. Losses at the gene ends were 5 bases for V and 6 bases for J; bases not matched to a gene: 6. This CDR3 has 14 residues. CDR1 and CDR2 (germline): MNHNY, SVGAGI (reference sequence). The CDR3 coding sequence is TGTGCCAGCAGTGTTCGACAGGGAGATGAAAAACTGTTTTTT. This translates into CASSVRQGDEKLFF.